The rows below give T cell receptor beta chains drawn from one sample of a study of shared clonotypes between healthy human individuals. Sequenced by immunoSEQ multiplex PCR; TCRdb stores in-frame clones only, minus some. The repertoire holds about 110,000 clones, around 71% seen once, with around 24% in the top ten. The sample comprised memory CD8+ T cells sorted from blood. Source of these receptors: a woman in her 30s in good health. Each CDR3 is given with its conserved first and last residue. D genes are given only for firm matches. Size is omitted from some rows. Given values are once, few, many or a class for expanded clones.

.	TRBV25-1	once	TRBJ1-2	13	TGTGCCAGCACCCCGGGAGCAGGCTATGGCTACACCTTC	CASTPGAGYGYTF
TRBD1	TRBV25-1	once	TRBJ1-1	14	TGTGCCAGCAGTTCAGGGGGCGCGATCACTGAAGCTTTCTTT	CASSSGGAITEAFF
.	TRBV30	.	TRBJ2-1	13	TGTGCCTGGAGGGGAACAGCCGACAATGAGCAGTTCTTC	CAWRGTADNEQFF
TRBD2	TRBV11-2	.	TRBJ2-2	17	TGTGCCAGCAGCCCGCCTAAAGCGGGAGGGCCGATCGGGGAGCTGTTTTTT	CASSPPKAGGPIGELFF
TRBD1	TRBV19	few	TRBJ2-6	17	TGTGCCAGTAGTATCGGACAGGGGGCGTCTGGGGCCAACGTCCTGACTTTC	CASSIGQGASGANVLTF
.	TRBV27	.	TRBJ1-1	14	TGTGCCAGCAGTCCTCAGGGATGGAGCACTGAAGCTTTCTTT	CASSPQGWSTEAFF
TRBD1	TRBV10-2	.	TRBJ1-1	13	TGCGCCAGCAGTGGACAGGGGGGGACTGAAGCTTTCTTT	CASSGQGGTEAFF
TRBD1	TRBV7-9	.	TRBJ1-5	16	TGTGCCAGCAGCTTAGCGCAGGGGGCGAGCAATCAGCCCCAGCATTTT	CASSLAQGASNQPQHF
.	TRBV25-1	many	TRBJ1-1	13	TGTGCCAGCAGTCCCCTAGCCTACACTGAAGCTTTCTTT	CASSPLAYTEAFF
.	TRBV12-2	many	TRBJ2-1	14	TGTGCAAGGTGGCCGGCTGGGCGTTCCAATGAGCAGTTCTTC	CARWPAGRSNEQFF
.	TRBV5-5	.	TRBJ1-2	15	TGTGCCAGCAGCTTTGGAGACTGGGCTAACTATGGCTACACCTTC	CASSFGDWANYGYTF
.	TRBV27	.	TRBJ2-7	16	TGTGCCAGCAGTTTATTCGGTTCCGTCCCCGTGGGCGAGCAGTACTTC	CASSLFGSVPVGEQYF
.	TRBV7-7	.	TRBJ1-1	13	TGTGCCAGCAGCTTAGGACTCTACACTGAAGCTTTCTTT	CASSLGLYTEAFF
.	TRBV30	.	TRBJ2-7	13	TGTGCCTGGAGTGAGCTAGCGTTGACCGAGCAGTACTTC	CAWSELALTEQYF
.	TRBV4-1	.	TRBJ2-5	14	TGCGCCAGCAGCCAAGTGGGGGTCGGAGAGACCCAGTACTTC	CASSQVGVGETQYF
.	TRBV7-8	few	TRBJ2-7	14	TGTGCCAGCAGCCTACTGGACGGCGGCTACGAGCAGTACTTC	CASSLLDGGYEQYF
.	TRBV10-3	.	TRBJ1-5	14	TGTGCCATCAGTGAGTCTTTGTTCAATCAGCCCCAGCATTTT	CAISESLFNQPQHF
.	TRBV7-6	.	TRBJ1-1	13	TGTGCCAGCAGCTTTCAAGCAGGGACTGAAGCTTTCTTT	CASSFQAGTEAFF
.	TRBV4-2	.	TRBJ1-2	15	TGTGCCAGCAGCCGAGAGACAGAAGGGAACTATGGCTACACCTTC	CASSRETEGNYGYTF
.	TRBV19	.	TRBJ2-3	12	TGTGCCAGTACCCTCCGGGCAGATACGCAGTATTTT	CASTLRADTQYF
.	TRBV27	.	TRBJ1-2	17	TGTGCCAGCAGTTTATATGGGTGGGGGAATTTTAACTATGGCTACACCTTC	CASSLYGWGNFNYGYTF
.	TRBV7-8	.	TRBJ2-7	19	TGTGCCAGCAGCGACCCAAAATTAGGGGGGCGGCTCGACTCCTACGAGCAGTACTTC	CASSDPKLGGRLDSYEQYF
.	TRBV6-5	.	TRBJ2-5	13	TGTGCCAGCAGTGGGGGGTGGGAGGAGACCCAGTACTTC	CASSGGWEETQYF
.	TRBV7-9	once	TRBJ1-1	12	TGTGCCAGCAACCAATGGGGTACTGAAGCTTTCTTT	CASNQWGTEAFF
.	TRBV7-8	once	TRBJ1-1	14	TGTGCCAGCAGCGCAACCACAGGGCAAACTGAAGCTTTCTTT	CASSATTGQTEAFF
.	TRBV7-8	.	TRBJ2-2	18	TGTGCCAGCAGCTTAGTTGTGCGCGTAGACCCGTGGTCCGGGGAGCTGTTTTTT	CASSLVVRVDPWSGELFF
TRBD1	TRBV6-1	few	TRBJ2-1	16	TGTGCCAGCAGTGGAGAGACAGGGGGCTCCTACAATGAGCAGTTCTTC	CASSGETGGSYNEQFF
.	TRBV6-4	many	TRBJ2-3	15	TGTGCCAGCAGTGCCACGGTCGCTAGCACAGATACGCAGTATTTT	CASSATVASTDTQYF
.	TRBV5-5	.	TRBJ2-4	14	TGTGCCAGCAGCCCGGGACTGGCCAAAAACATTCAGTACTTC	CASSPGLAKNIQYF
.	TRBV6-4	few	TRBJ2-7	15	TGTGCCAGCAGTGAAGAAGGAGGTGGGTACTACGAGCAGTACTTC	CASSEEGGGYYEQYF
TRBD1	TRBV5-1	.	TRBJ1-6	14	TGCGCCAGCAGCCTTACAGGGGGACCATCACCCCTCCACTTT	CASSLTGGPSPLHF
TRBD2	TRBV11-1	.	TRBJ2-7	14	TGTGCCAGCAGCTTTCAGCGGGACTCCTACGAGCAGTACTTC	CASSFQRDSYEQYF
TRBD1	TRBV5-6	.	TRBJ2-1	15	TGTGCCAGCAGAGCAAACAGGGGGAACTACAATGAGCAGTTCTTC	CASRANRGNYNEQFF
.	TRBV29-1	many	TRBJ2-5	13	TGCAGCGCCCCCACCGTCTCCCAAGAGACCCAGTACTTC	CSAPTVSQETQYF
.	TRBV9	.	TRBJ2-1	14	TGTGCCAGCAGCGTAGTGAATAGAGACAATGAGCAGTTCTTC	CASSVVNRDNEQFF
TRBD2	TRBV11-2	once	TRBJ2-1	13	TGTGCCAGCAGCACGGGGGGGTACGGTGAGCAGTTCTTC	CASSTGGYGEQFF
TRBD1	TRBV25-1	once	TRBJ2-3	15	TGTGCCAGCAGTGCTTACAGGGGAATCACAGATACGCAGTATTTT	CASSAYRGITDTQYF
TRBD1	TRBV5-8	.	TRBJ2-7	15	TGTGCCAGCAGCCTAACAGGGGGCCGGTCCTACGAGCAGTACTTC	CASSLTGGRSYEQYF
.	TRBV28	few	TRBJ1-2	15	TGTGCCAGCAGTCCGAAGGTCGGGAAGTTTTATGGCTACACCTTC	CASSPKVGKFYGYTF
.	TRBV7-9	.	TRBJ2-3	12	TGTGCCAGCAGCCGAGATGCAGATACGCAGTATTTT	CASSRDADTQYF
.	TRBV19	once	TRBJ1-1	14	TGTGCCAGTAGTATAGAGGGTTGCGGCACTGAAGCTTTCTTT	CASSIEGCGTEAFF
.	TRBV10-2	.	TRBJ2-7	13	TGCGCCAGCAGCGGGGTTGGCGACTACGAGCAGTACTTC	CASSGVGDYEQYF
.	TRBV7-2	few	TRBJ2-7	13	TGTGCCAGCAGCTTATGGGGGCTCGACGAGCAGTACTTC	CASSLWGLDEQYF
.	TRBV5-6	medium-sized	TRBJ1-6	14	TGTGCCAGCAGCCGGACCCCCTGGGATTCACCCCTCCACTTT	CASSRTPWDSPLHF
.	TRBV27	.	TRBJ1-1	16	TGTGCCAGCAGACGCTCACGGGAGGCCATGAACACTGAAGCTTTCTTT	CASRRSREAMNTEAFF
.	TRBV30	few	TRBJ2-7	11	TGTGCCTGGATTGGGGGATACGAGCAGTACTTC	CAWIGGYEQYF
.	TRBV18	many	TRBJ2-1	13	TGTGCCAGCTCCCTAAACCCCAGCGGTGAGCAGTTCTTC	CASSLNPSGEQFF
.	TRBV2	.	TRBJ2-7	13	TGTGCCAGCACTCTCCCCGCCTCCTACGAGCAGTACTTC	CASTLPASYEQYF
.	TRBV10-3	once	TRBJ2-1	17	TGTGCCATCAGTGGGGGACTGCCTGAAAGCTCCTACAATGAGCAGTTCTTC	CAISGGLPESSYNEQFF